This T cell receptor (beta chain) was captured by sequencing in a study of cytomegalovirus exposure and HLA in healthy donors (dated by TCRdb to 2016 to 2017). The study in broad terms: In an earlier analysis of about 560 of the donors, 276 Gb of sequence data and 90 million to 120 million unique TCR beta sequences from approximately 180 million T cells were reported. The number of donors typed differed by locus, with about 629-640 for A, B, C, DRB1 and DQB1, approximately 500 for DQA1, some 570 for DPA1, and 450 to 480 for DPB1. In a later genetic analysis, genome-wide SNP genotypes for 398 of the 666 donors were used, and that subset was treated as a discovery cohort. Among 300 to 500 genotyped donors of the cohort, an average of approximately 240,000 unique TCR beta nucleotide sequences was sequenced per donor, of which 15% to 20% were non-productive. Of the approximately 400 genotyped donors, 75% to 85% were placed in the genetic ancestry cluster associated with self-reported Caucasian donors. To predict cytomegalovirus infection status, the study brought together high-throughput TCR immunosequencing, statistical association of individual TCRs with disease status, and machine learning. An earlier analysis of approximately 630 of the donors applied high-throughput TCR beta sequencing to assess whether each TCR beta V gene segment acted as functional or pseudogenic. A later analysis re-examined previously published TCR beta repertoires from hundreds of donors and added high-resolution HLA genotyping to investigate patterns of TCR occurrence. Around 320 gigabases of sequencing data and 78 million or so unique TCR sequences were included in an early release covering about 700 HLA-typed donors. Using immunosequencing, the study profiled T cell repertoires from fewer than 700 subjects and related those repertoires to cytomegalovirus serostatus. Four or five DR-DQ haplotypes were handled as single units for association and clustering, since linkage in the cohort was strong. Rather than drawing on any new phenotypic data, the later analysis identified candidate immune exposures from TCR beta sequences and the way those sequences occurred across donors. The study aimed to test whether cataloging public T cell receptors could reveal signatures of past pathogen exposure. A separate validation cohort of some 130 different subjects was used in addition to the roughly 670-subject first cohort. Alongside the repertoire data, information on donor age, sex, ethnicity and CMV serostatus was compiled. All discovery cohort repertoires had been generated using a single sequencing platform. HLA typing included class I and class II loci at four-digit resolution. The research as a whole found: Correlated functional status among segregating V segments might reflect linkage disequilibrium, but an unknown experimental factor could not be ruled out. In a later analysis, several top co-occurrence clusters were reported to appear linked to parvovirus B19, influenza, CMV and Epstein-Barr virus. The classifier was reported to diagnose cytomegalovirus status with high specificity and sensitivity in both the original and validation cohorts. When HLA alleles, especially DR and DQ, strongly co-occurred, attributing TCR associations to individual alleles was difficult. For the cohort, immune exposure information was limited to CMV serostatus. In an earlier analysis of approximately 590 of the donors, most TCR beta V segments appeared in productive rearrangements about 90% or about 30% of the time, broadly matching IMGT annotations. The study listed 150 to 200 TCR beta chains as associated with cytomegalovirus. In a later analysis, around 15,000 TCR beta sequences were associated with specific HLA alleles at a false discovery rate of 0.05. Because counts were too low, approximately 15 rarely observed V segments, including chromosome 9 orphons, were excluded from the earlier analysis of roughly 580 of the donors. Presence/absence analyses assumed roughly uniform sequencing depth across donors, an assumption that may not hold. In a later analysis, most CMV-associated TCR beta chains were found to appear HLA-restricted, with HLA associations seemingly driven largely by CMV exposure. In a later analysis, HLA-associated TCR beta chains showed more clonal expansion and lower generation probabilities than non-associated chains that were equally common. The authors suggested that the approach could potentially be generalized to other disease states and immunological phenotypes. A further reported finding was that TCR beta sequences accurately predicted the HLA-A and HLA-B alleles for most subjects in the first cohort. Some IMGT-functional V segments, including TRBV6-2 and TRBV6-3, could not be distinguished by the 87-base-pair reads and were therefore excluded. In vitro tests confirmed that a few of the cytomegalovirus-associated TCR beta chains recognize cytomegalovirus antigens. According to a later genetic analysis, donors in an Asian-associated ancestry cluster had fewer N-insertions in productive TCRs than the approximately 700-donor mean. While some public TCRs were present in many individuals, most TCR sequences turned up only very rarely across donors. In this cohort, only TCR beta chains were sequenced, and detectable features were limited by the absence of alpha or paired-chain data. A cluster of highly shared sequence variants was judged likely to be a technical artifact of the sequencing pipeline. Because HLA typing was unavailable for some donors at each locus, only the typed subset was used in association tests. In a later genetic analysis, a missense DCLRE1C variant was associated with V-gene and J-gene trimming of TCR beta chains, and the association was replicated in an independent cohort. In a later analysis, TCR association rates were found to vary across HLA loci, with the most associated TCRs seen for DRB1 alleles and the fewest for HLA-C alleles.

Library preparation employed the immunoSEQ multiplex PCR assay. The multiplex PCR relied on a mix of 60 forward primers for TCR Vbeta segments and 13 reverse primers for TCR Jbeta segments. A multiplex PCR assay on genomic DNA amplified the CDR3 region of rearranged TCR beta genes. On the Illumina HiSeq System, the amplified TCR beta libraries were sequenced as 87-base-pair reads. In the original analysis: A later analysis tallied around 82 million unique TCR beta chains across the 666 repertoires, and 10 million to 11 million of those chains were shared by two or more donors. Raw reads were error-corrected and collapsed into unique sequences by a nearest-neighbor algorithm in which closely related sequences were merged to remove PCR and sequencing errors. To assign V, D and J gene segments, CDR3 sequences were aligned to IMGT reference sequences. Each retained sequence needed at least a six-nucleotide match to both a V gene segment and a J gene segment. Rearrangements were called productive when the CDR3 lacked stop codons and stayed in frame with V and J; all others were non-productive. CDR3 was defined according to IMGT convention as the region running from the second conserved V-encoded cysteine to the conserved J-encoded phenylalanine. Sequences without an unambiguous match to a single V gene segment were excluded from the earlier analysis of about 630 of the donors. An earlier analysis of just under 600 of the donors called V segments functional above 56.7% productive rearrangements and segregating when the between-donor standard deviation exceeded 5%. A statistical classification framework was built to diagnose cytomegalovirus status from the catalog of TCR beta chain sequences. V and J gene assignment, in a later analysis, came from comparing TCR nucleotide sequences with IMGT/GENE-DB human TR gene sequences. Using the TCRdist pipeline, a later analysis assigned CDR3 sequences along with most-parsimonious VDJ recombination scenarios. In a later analysis, each TCR beta chain was defined by its CDR3 amino acid sequence together with its V-gene family, and reads lacking a unique V-gene family were excluded. As a way to deal with suspected cross-contamination and a sequencing artifact, a later analysis dropped 450 to 600 nucleotide sequences that were highly shared and had low generation probability. In a later analysis, a clonal expansion index for each public chain was calculated from normalized within-repertoire ranks of inferred template counts. In a later analysis, generation probabilities were computed with a VDJ recombination model fitted to out-of-frame rearrangements, and the resulting probabilities were checked against IGoR. In a later analysis, TCR-TCR, TCR-HLA and TCR-CMV co-occurrence was scored with hypergeometric tests, and a repertoire-size bias correction was applied to TCR pairs. False discovery rates were estimated in a later analysis by permuting HLA or CMV assignments 20 times. In a later analysis, co-occurring TCRs were grouped with DBSCAN, and TCRdist sequence similarity was added when clustering was performed within HLA-allele-positive subsets. Repertoires with fewer than 30,000 or more than 120,000 public chains were left out of co-occurrence clustering, as were a handful of repertoires with anomalous nucleotide sharing. This immuneACCESS table, as held by TCRdb, lists in-frame sequences with V and J called but not all clones. Of the missing ones, under half trace to an unresolved V gene in checked studies; the others have no known cause. That table furnishes V, J and clone size, whereas the DNA furnished D and trimming. The sample table contains hundreds of thousands of clones; only one count was recorded for roughly 80% of them. The biggest ten clones account for about 14% of the sample.

The cohort was made up of roughly 670 healthy bone marrow donors. At the time of sampling, every cohort member was nominally healthy, though immune exposures that went unrecorded were likely present. The donor tested CMV seronegative, placing the donor among the roughly 400 seronegative members of the cohort. Each donor provided a peripheral blood sample, and peripheral blood mononuclear cells were used for TCR beta sequencing. The Qiagen DNeasy Blood Extraction Kit was used to extract genomic DNA from the blood cell samples. As regards this clone: What this receptor recognizes is not known. The record has no base qualities; no much larger clone is one base away.

Its CDR3 holds 14 amino acids, cysteine through phenylalanine. Only the CDR3 region is kept as DNA, spanning 42 bases read in frame from base 1. CDR1 SNHLY and CDR2 FYNNEI were looked up in the germline V gene. The germline V and J ends show losses of 6 bases and 3 bases respectively, and no gene match explains 6 bases of the junction. This receptor was identified in a man in his forties or fifties in good health and CMV-seronegative. Material for sequencing was PBMCs. This receptor chain uses TRBV2 and TRBJ1-2; 8 bases in between match TRBD1. DNA sequence: TGTGCCAGCAGGTTCTCAGGGGGCGACTATGGCTACACCTTC. This sequence encodes CASRFSGGDYGYTF.